These 19 T cell receptor beta chains share one sample of origin, sequenced in a study of cytomegalovirus exposure and HLA in healthy donors. Some clones are missing from TCRdb's copy, which holds only in-frame ones; the method was immunoSEQ multiplex PCR. The sample shows some 290,000 clones, 70% to 90% of them seen only once. Sequencing was performed on PBMCs. These receptors originate from a man under 40 in good health and CMV-seronegative.

The rearrangement uses TRBV5-1 and TRBJ2-7; D gene unclear. The CDR3 is 14 residues long. Trimming took off 0 bases at V and 6 bases at J, with 13 bases between the two ends. Germline V lookup: CDR1 SGHRS, CDR2 YFSETQ. The chain's CDR3 is CASSLAILTTEQYF. The CDR3 DNA follows: TGCGCCAGCAGCTTGGCCATTTTGACAACCGAGCAGTACTTC.

The chain employs TRBV5-6 and TRBJ1-5; D might be TRBD1 (6 bases). The CDR3 has 14 amino acids. CDR1 is SGHDT, CDR2 YYEEEE, per germline. Trimming removed 4 bases from V and 6 bases from J, with 14 bases in between. The CDR3 DNA follows: TGTGCCAGCAGCGTCGCGGGGGCCGGTCAGCCCCAGCATTTT. As protein: CASSVAGAGQPQHF.

The chain employs TRBV9 and TRBJ2-6, with 9 bases aligning to TRBD1. This CDR3 contains 17 residues. Trimming removed 3 bases from V and 3 bases from J; junction bases left unmatched: 7. Germline V gene data show CDR1 as SGDLS and CDR2 as YYNGEE. CDR3 DNA: TGTGCCAGCAGCGCACAGGGGGCCATGGGTGGGGCCAACGTCCTGACTTTC. Amino acid sequence: CASSAQGAMGGANVLTF.

The rearrangement joins TRBV5-5 to TRBJ1-2, with a weak D call TRBD1 (6 bases). Trimming stripped 3 bases from V and 2 bases from J, with 11 bases between. Per the germline V gene, CDR1 is SGHKS and CDR2 is YYEKEE (reference sequence). The CDR3 spans 14 residues. The CDR3 region is CASSWGQENYGYTF. CDR3 in DNA: TGTGCCAGCAGCTGGGGGCAGGAAAACTATGGCTACACCTTC.

The V call is TRBV11-2, the J call TRBJ1-5; D not certain. The CDR3 is 16 residues long. V dropped 2 bases and J dropped 4 bases, with 15 bases sitting between them. The germline V gene encodes CDR1 SGHAT and CDR2 FQNNGV. In DNA form, the CDR3 reads TGTGCCAGCAGCTTACTGGAAGGGCGGGGAAATCAGCCCCAGCATTTT. Protein product: CASSLLEGRGNQPQHF.

The chain joins TRBV27 to TRBJ1-1; TRBD1 is a possible D gene (6 bases). Germline V gene lookup returns CDR1 MNHEY and CDR2 SMNVEV (reference sequence). The CDR3 extends over 14 amino acids. V gave up 6 bases and J gave up 1 base, with 12 bases separating them. The CDR3 region has the DNA TGTGCCAGCAGCAGACAGGCTACGAACACTGAAGCTTTCTTT. This gives the protein CASSRQATNTEAFF.

The chain recombines TRBV6-5 with TRBJ2-7, with 9 bases identical to TRBD2. Germline V lookup: CDR1 MNHEY, CDR2 SVGAGI. This CDR3 spans 14 amino acids. J gave up 2 bases and V 6 bases, and 5 bases lay outside the gene matches. The CDR3 protein is CASRPSGETYEQYF. The CDR3 DNA reads as TGTGCCAGCAGGCCTAGCGGGGAAACCTACGAGCAGTACTTC.

V usage is TRBV25-1 and J usage is TRBJ2-1; D might be TRBD1 (5 bases). This CDR3 has 12 amino acids. CDR1 and CDR2 from the germline V gene are MGHDK and SYGVNS. V lost 6 bases, J lost 4 bases, and 7 bases lay in between. The DNA for the CDR3 is TGTGCCAGCAGCGACAGATACAATGAGCAGTTCTTC. It codes for CASSDRYNEQFF.

The J gene is TRBJ2-3, the V gene TRBV4-2, with a weak D call TRBD2 (6 bases). This CDR3 has 17 amino acids. CDR1 and CDR2 from the germline V gene are LGHNA and YNFKEQ. The V gene lost 0 bases and the J gene lost 0 bases, with 13 bases spanning the gap. The CDR3 bases are TGTGCCAGCAGCCAAGATTATAGCGGAGCTAGCACAGATACGCAGTATTTT. Encoded protein: CASSQDYSGASTDTQYF.

This chain joins TRBV2 and TRBJ1-1, with D unclear. The CDR3 has 14 amino acids. Between the trimmed V and J ends, which lost 0 bases and 10 bases, there was a span of 15 bases. The V gene's germline CDR1 is SNHLY and CDR2 FYNNEI. DNA for the CDR3: TGTGCCAGCAGTGAAGCGCTTTTGACATCCCGAGCTTTCTTT. Its protein product is CASSEALLTSRAFF.

The chain has TRBV9 and TRBJ2-7, with D perhaps TRBD2 (6 bases). The length of the CDR3 is 15 residues. Deletions cut 4 bases from V and 0 bases from J, with 14 bases between. The germline V gene encodes CDR1 SGDLS and CDR2 YYNGEE. CDR3 sequence: CASSPFGGSSYEQYF. The CDR3, as DNA: TGTGCCAGCAGCCCCTTTGGGGGGAGCTCCTACGAGCAGTACTTC.

This chain connects TRBV7-2 to TRBJ1-3, with 10 bases identical to TRBD1. CDR1 is SGHTA and CDR2 is FQGNSA in the germline V gene. Losses at the gene ends were 5 bases for V and 0 bases for J; bases not matched to a gene: 10. This CDR3 is built from 18 residues. For the CDR3, the DNA is TGTGCCAGCAGCCAGATGACAGGGGGCCGAGGCTCTGGAAACACCATATATTTT. This gives the protein CASSQMTGGRGSGNTIYF.

This clone was observed a few times. The chain is built from TRBV9 and TRBJ1-6; D possibly corresponds to TRBD1 (6 bases). This CDR3 region has 15 residues. Trimming stripped 3 bases from V and 4 bases from J, with 11 bases between. The V gene's germline CDR1 is SGDLS and CDR2 YYNGEE. CDR3 region: CASSERGGYNSPLHF. Written as DNA, the CDR3 is TGTGCCAGCAGCGAGAGGGGGGGGTATAATTCACCCCTCCACTTT.

This chain's CDR3 is CASKQIAGGPYEQYF. In DNA, the CDR3 is TGTGCCAGCAAACAAATAGCGGGGGGGCCCTACGAGCAGTACTTC. The rearrangement links TRBV4-2 to TRBJ2-7, with 11 bases matching TRBD2. Germline lookup yields CDR1 LGHNA and CDR2 YNFKEQ. Trimming took 7 bases from V and 2 from J; bases not matched to a gene: 7. The CDR3 contains 15 residues.

J is TRBJ1-3 and V is TRBV19; TRBD1 might be the D (6 bases). CDR1 and CDR2 (germline): LNHDA, SQIVND (reference sequence). This CDR3 contains 13 residues. The V gene lost 8 bases and the J gene lost 0 bases, with 8 bases spanning the gap. CDR3 sequence (DNA): TGTGCCAGTGGGGGCAGCTCTGGAAACACCATATATTTT. This encodes CASGGSSGNTIYF.

This clone was detected only a few times. The chain joins TRBV6-5 to TRBJ1-6; D is perhaps TRBD1 (6 bases). The CDR3 length is 15 residues. Germline lookup yields CDR1 MNHEY and CDR2 SVGAGI. V lost 5 bases and J 6 bases, leaving 14 bases between the germline ends. In DNA form, the CDR3 reads TGTGCCAGCAGTACCGGACAGATGACTAATTCACCCCTCCACTTT. This codes for CASSTGQMTNSPLHF.

The chain is built from TRBV5-8 and TRBJ2-3; 7 bases are a match to TRBD1. The CDR3 length is 15 residues. The V and J ends lost 0 bases and 3 bases, in that order; junction bases with no gene match: 4. The germline gives CDR1 SGHTS, CDR2 YDEGEE. CDR3 nucleotide sequence: TGTGCCAGCAGCTTGGAGGGACAGTATACAGATACGCAGTATTTT. Its protein product is CASSLEGQYTDTQYF.

CDR3 loop: CASSPMTGGRYEQYF. The CDR3 DNA sequence: TGTGCCAGCTCACCTATGACAGGGGGCCGCTACGAGCAGTACTTC. This rearrangement joins TRBV18 to TRBJ2-7; 10 positions match TRBD1. Germline trimming cut 3 bases from V and 3 bases from J; bases unmatched to any gene: 5. The CDR3 extends over 15 amino acids. The germline V gene has CDR1 KGHSH and CDR2 LQKENI.

The rearrangement links TRBV7-9 to TRBJ2-3; 13 bases map to TRBD2. The germline CDR1 and CDR2 sequences are SEHNR and FQNEAQ (reference sequence). J lost 4 bases, V lost 5 bases, and 9 bases had no gene match. The CDR3 is 17 residues long. CDR3 residues: CASSQKWTSGGSDTQYF. The CDR3 DNA follows: TGTGCCAGCAGCCAAAAGTGGACTAGCGGGGGTTCAGATACGCAGTATTTT.